This TCR beta chain was identified in a study of OX40 agonist ivuxolimab in advanced cancers. Background on the whole study: The costimulatory receptor OX40 (CD134) was targeted by ivuxolimab, a fully human IgG2 agonistic monoclonal antibody. Partial responses were achieved by three dose-escalation patients, of whom one had hepatocellular carcinoma and two had cutaneous melanoma. The paper covers the monotherapy dose-escalation part of the phase I ivuxolimab trial, which included N of about 50 patients. In the dose-escalation cohort, 65% to 85% of patients were male, and the mean age was roughly 60 years with a range of roughly 20 to 80. Intravenous ivuxolimab was administered to patients every 2 weeks at six dose levels: 0.01, 0.1, 0.3, 1.5, 3 and 10 mg/kg. The point of sequencing TCRbeta in the periphery was to test whether ivuxolimab changed TCR sequence diversity and drove clonal T-cell expansion. Among the 50 to 55 dose-escalation patients, about 19 had hepatocellular carcinoma, 15 or so melanoma, 9 renal cell carcinoma and 9 head and neck cancer. Prior anti-PD-1, anti-PD-L1 or anti-CTLA-4 therapy was permitted, and 40% of dose-escalation patients had received checkpoint inhibitors.

V was cut back by 10 bases and J by 4 bases, leaving a gap of 17 bases between them. The CDR3 goes from the cysteine to the phenylalanine over 13 residues. The only DNA kept is the CDR3, 39 bases in frame from the first base. The germline V gene supplies CDR1 SNHLY and CDR2 FYNNEI. With regard to this clone: Its specific antigen is unknown. Base quality data are lacking; no much larger clone is found one base away.

Genomic DNA was isolated from the sorted cells so that the TCRbeta CDR3 region could be sequenced. TCRbeta CDR3 regions were sequenced using the immunoSEQ Assay. TCRdb took over this immuneACCESS table, retaining in-frame rearrangements with V and J assigned. Such tables are incomplete; in checked studies, under half of the missing clones stem from an unresolved V gene, and the remainder is unexplained. The sample records 55,000 to 65,000 clones, 87% of which are singletons. The ten largest clones take up approximately 0.39% of the sample. Broader findings and caveats from the paper: After ivuxolimab, expanded clones were on average more numerous among CD8+ T cells than among CD4+ T cells. In partial responders in the 0.1-3.0 mg/kg groups, normalized peripheral clonal expansion was found to be among the lowest, especially among CD8+ T cells. The antigen specificity of the clonally expanded peripheral T cells was not determined. Low levels of normalized T-cell clonal expansion were also shown by some nonresponding patients. Clonal expansion of both CD4+ and CD8+ blood T cells was observed from baseline to week 6 at doses 0.1 to 3.0 mg/kg.

Patients with autoimmune disease history or receiving systemic immunosuppression were excluded from the trial. Peripheral blood for TCR sequencing was collected from all dose cohorts at baseline, on cycle 4 day 1, and on cycle 7 day 1. The samples were taken from a phase I, first-in-human, multicenter, open-label dose-escalation trial of ivuxolimab. Adults with locally advanced or metastatic melanoma, renal cell, hepatocellular, or head and neck squamous cell carcinoma were enrolled in the trial. Before TCR sequencing, CD4+ T cells and CD8+ T cells from peripheral blood were sorted into separate populations.

This sequence originates from an adult with an advanced solid tumor such as melanoma, head and neck, liver or kidney cancer. This sample comprised CD4+ or CD8+ T cells sorted from blood, obtained in a trial of the OX40 agonist ivuxolimab. Here the chain combines TRBV2 and TRBJ2-7; the D gene is possibly TRBD1 or TRBD2, each agreeing over 5 bases. The sequenced DNA: TGTGCCACCCGCCCTGGGGGTGTTTACGAGCAGTACTTC. Translated, it reads CATRPGGVYEQYF.